There are a few counts of the clone carrying this T cell receptor beta chain. Its antigen is as yet unknown. With template switching, a universal primer site was added, and the cDNA carried unique molecular identifiers. TCRdb redid the calling of the 5' RACE reads with MiXCR, one entry per CDR3 protein. This sample has approximately 890,000 distinct CDR3 sequences, with around an eighth found just once. The source of the sample is a study of identical twins. Study results and caveats: Zero-insertion results could be subject to partial confounding by invariant MAIT and iNKT cells. Cord blood's abundant beta clonotypes had fewer insertions, unlike memory repertoires. Twin sharing of out-of-frame TCR alpha was underestimated by models in monozygotic pairs.

This CDR3 has 18 residues. Trimming removed 0 bases from V and 5 bases from J; junction bases left unmatched: 11. CDR1 is MGHRA and CDR2 is YSYEKL in the germline V gene. The data also belong to a second study, concerning yellow fever vaccine responses in identical twins.

The chain joins TRBV4-1 to TRBJ2-3; 10 nucleotides agree with TRBD2. The receptor was isolated from a young woman in good health. Sequenced sample: PBMCs. The CDR3 spells CASSQEGDPSGREDTQYF. DNA for the CDR3: TGCGCCAGCAGCCAAGAAGGGGACCCGAGCGGGAGGGAAGATACGCAGTATTTT.